This is a list of T cell receptor beta chains from one sample in a study of metastatic and nonmetastatic thyroid tumors. Via MiXCR, TCRdb re-called the PCR reads. The sample yields 85,000 to 100,000 clones, about 13% seen once. Sequencing used blood. The receptors come from a female donor with papillary thyroid cancer or a benign thyroid nodule (not recorded which). Some clones in this sample may be carry-over from other donors' samples. The CDR3 runs from the conserved cysteine through the conserved F or W. D genes are given only for firm matches. The size entry gives once, few, many or a size class.

TRBJ1-2 few 13 - TRBV10-3 CAISVDLAGGYTF TGTGCCATCAGTGTAGACCTGGCGGGGGGCTACACCTTC
TRBJ1-6 many 15 - TRBV7-9 CASSFDRPLNSPLHF TGTGCCAGCAGCTTCGACAGGCCATTGAATTCACCCCTCCACTTT
TRBJ2-7 few 14 - TRBV28 CASIEQGNIHEQYF TGTGCCAGCATCGAGCAGGGTAACATCCACGAGCAGTACTTC
TRBJ1-5 many 14 TRBD1 TRBV6-2/TRBV6-3 CASSLRGPNQPQHF TGTGCCAGCAGTCTCAGGGGGCCCAATCAGCCCCAGCATTTT
TRBJ2-1 many 16 - TRBV28 CASSPPTGAFGGEQFF TGTGCCAGCAGCCCCCCCACCGGGGCCTTTGGCGGTGAGCAGTTCTTC
TRBJ2-7 few 14 - TRBV2 CASSDRVSFYEQYF TGTGCCAGCAGTGATCGAGTGAGCTTCTACGAGCAGTACTTC
TRBJ2-1 many 13 - TRBV24-1 CATSDLRGGEQFF TGTGCCACCAGTGATTTACGAGGGGGTGAGCAGTTCTTC
TRBJ1-3 many 18 TRBD1 TRBV19 CASSPTASGTGSGNTIYF TGTGCCAGTAGTCCGACAGCCTCCGGGACAGGGTCTGGAAACACCATATATTTT
TRBJ2-7 many 16 TRBD1 TRBV3-1 CASTPRGTGGPYEQYF TGTGCCAGCACCCCCCGCGGGACAGGGGGCCCCTACGAGCAGTACTTC
TRBJ2-5 many 12 - TRBV11-2 CASSLVRETQYF TGTGCCAGCAGCTTGGTTAGAGAGACCCAGTACTTC
TRBJ1-1 many 12 TRBD1 TRBV20-1 CSAPDRGTEAFF TGCAGTGCCCCGGACAGGGGTACTGAAGCTTTCTTT